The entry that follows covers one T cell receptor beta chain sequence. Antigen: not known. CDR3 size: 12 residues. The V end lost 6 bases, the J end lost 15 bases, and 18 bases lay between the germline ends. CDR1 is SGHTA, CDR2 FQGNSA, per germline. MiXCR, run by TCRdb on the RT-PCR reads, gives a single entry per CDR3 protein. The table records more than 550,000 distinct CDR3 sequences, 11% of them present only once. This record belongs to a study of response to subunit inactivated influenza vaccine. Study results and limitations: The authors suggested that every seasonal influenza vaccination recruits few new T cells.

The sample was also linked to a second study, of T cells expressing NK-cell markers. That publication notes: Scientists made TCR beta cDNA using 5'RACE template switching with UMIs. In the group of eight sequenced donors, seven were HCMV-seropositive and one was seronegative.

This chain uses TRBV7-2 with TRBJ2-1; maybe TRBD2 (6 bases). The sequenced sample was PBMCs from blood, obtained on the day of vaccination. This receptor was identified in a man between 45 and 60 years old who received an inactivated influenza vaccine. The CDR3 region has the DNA TGTGCCAGCAGTTATGAGCCTCGGGAGAGGTTCTTC. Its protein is CASSYEPRERFF.